This is a list of T cell receptor beta chains from one sample in a study of blood T cell repertoires in COVID-19. Assay used: immunoSEQ multiplex PCR; TCRdb lists only in-frame clones, some missing. The table lists some 110,000 clones, around 84% of them singletons. The sample consisted of peripheral blood. Source of these receptors: a woman at least 80 years old with acute or convalescent COVID-19. Both conserved end residues are part of each CDR3. A D gene is named only where the DNA matches it firmly. Not every row has a clone size; where given, it reads once, few, many or a size class.

DNA,CDR3,size,J,V,D
TGTGCCAGCAGCCCTAGACTAGCGGGAGCGGCCGGGGAGCTGTTTTTT,CASSPRLAGAAGELFF,-,TRBJ2-2,TRBV11-3,TRBD2
TGTGCCAGCAGGACCGGACTAGCGGCCAACACCGGGGAGCTGTTTTTT,CASRTGLAANTGELFF,-,TRBJ2-2,TRBV28,TRBD2
TGTGCCAGCAGGGGGATAGGGGGTATCGGGGAGCTGTTTTTT,CASRGIGGIGELFF,-,TRBJ2-2,TRBV6-6,-
TGCGCCAGCAGCGACGGAGGAGGAGGAAAAGAGACCCAGTACTTC,CASSDGGGGKETQYF,-,TRBJ2-5,TRBV10-1,-
TGTGCCAGTAGTGGACAGTCCATCTACAATGAGCAGTTCTTC,CASSGQSIYNEQFF,-,TRBJ2-1,TRBV19,-
TGTGCCAGCAGCCAAGCGGGGGGGAGGGCCGCCGATACGCAGTATTTT,CASSQAGGRAADTQYF,-,TRBJ2-3,TRBV5-4,TRBD2
TGTGCCAGCAGCTTAAATTTCATCGGACAGGGATTAGACACCGGGGAGCTGTTTTTT,CASSLNFIGQGLDTGELFF,-,TRBJ2-2,TRBV7-9,TRBD1
TGCAGCGTTAAAGGACAGGCCAAATCCTACGAGCAGTACTTC,CSVKGQAKSYEQYF,-,TRBJ2-7,TRBV29-1,TRBD1
TGTGCCAGCAGCTTAATCCGGACTACTGGGGCCAACGTCCTGACTTTC,CASSLIRTTGANVLTF,-,TRBJ2-6,TRBV11-2,-
TGTGCCAGCAGCTTATCGGGGAGATACACCGGGGAGCTGTTTTTT,CASSLSGRYTGELFF,-,TRBJ2-2,TRBV7-9,-
TGTGCCAGGGGCGGGAGCTCCTACAATGAGCAGTTCTTC,CARGGSSYNEQFF,few,TRBJ2-1,TRBV2,TRBD2
TGTGCCAGCAGCTCCAGGGACAGTAATTCACCCCTCCACTTT,CASSSRDSNSPLHF,-,TRBJ1-6,TRBV11-3,TRBD1
TGTGCCAGCAGCTTACAAGCGGGAGGGTCGTACACAGATACGCAGTATTTT,CASSLQAGGSYTDTQYF,-,TRBJ2-3,TRBV7-6,TRBD2
TGTGCCATCAGGCAATACAGGGGCACGAGCTCCTACGAGCAGTACTTC,CAIRQYRGTSSYEQYF,-,TRBJ2-7,TRBV10-3,TRBD1
TGTGCCAGCAGGCGTGACAGGGGAGGGTCACCCCTCCACTTT,CASRRDRGGSPLHF,once,TRBJ1-6,TRBV6-5,TRBD1
TGCGCCAGCAGCCAAGCAGGAAGTTGGGAGACCCAGTACTTC,CASSQAGSWETQYF,-,TRBJ2-5,TRBV4-1,-
TGTGCCAGCAGTGAATCCGGGGGGAGTCGGGAGCAGTACTTC,CASSESGGSREQYF,-,TRBJ2-7,TRBV2,TRBD2
TGTGCCAGCAGTCCCAAGAGACAGGGGAGGCGGGAAGAGACCCAGTACTTC,CASSPKRQGRREETQYF,once,TRBJ2-5,TRBV25-1,TRBD1
TGTGCCAGCAGACGAACAGGGGAAAACTATGGCTACACCTTC,CASRRTGENYGYTF,-,TRBJ1-2,TRBV6-6,TRBD1
TGTGCCAGCAGCCAAGTTCCGACAGCCAACACTGAAGCTTTCTTT,CASSQVPTANTEAFF,-,TRBJ1-1,TRBV14,-
TGCGCCAGCAGAAGCCAAGAGGTTGGAGGGTCCGGCTACACCTTC,CASRSQEVGGSGYTF,-,TRBJ1-2,TRBV4-3,-
TGCGCCAGCACTGAGACCCGGGACATCCCCCACGAGCAGTACTTC,CASTETRDIPHEQYF,-,TRBJ2-7,TRBV10-2,-
TGTGCCAGCAGCTTAGGGTGGGGCGCGGACACTGAAGCTTTCTTT,CASSLGWGADTEAFF,-,TRBJ1-1,TRBV11-2,-
TGTGCCACCAGTGACTACGGGACAGCGAACACCGGGGAGCTGTTTTTT,CATSDYGTANTGELFF,-,TRBJ2-2,TRBV24-1,TRBD1
TGCAGCGTCTGGGGGGGGTTTGCGACCCAGTACTTC,CSVWGGFATQYF,-,TRBJ2-5,TRBV29-1,TRBD2
TGTGCCAGCAGTTTCGGACAGGGTGATGGCTACACCTTC,CASSFGQGDGYTF,-,TRBJ1-2,TRBV3-1/TRBV3-2,TRBD1
TGTGCCAGCAGAGGGGTAGCGGGGTCCCTGAGGGCCAACGTCCTGACTTTC,CASRGVAGSLRANVLTF,-,TRBJ2-6,TRBV28,TRBD2
TGTGCCAGCAGAAAAGGGGACAGGGGGAACACTGAAGCTTTCTTT,CASRKGDRGNTEAFF,once,TRBJ1-1,TRBV7-9,TRBD1
TGTGCCTGGAGCCCGCCGCACTCGAACACTGAAGCTTTCTTT,CAWSPPHSNTEAFF,-,TRBJ1-1,TRBV30,-
TGTGCCAGCAGTCGGGACAGGGGTACTGAAGCTTTCTTT,CASSRDRGTEAFF,-,TRBJ1-1,TRBV2,TRBD1
TGTGCCAGCCTCCGGGACAGGGACAATGAGCAGTTCTTC,CASLRDRDNEQFF,-,TRBJ2-1,TRBV2,TRBD1
TGTGCCAGCAGTTACAACAGGGGCACTGAAGCTTTCTTT,CASSYNRGTEAFF,-,TRBJ1-1,TRBV6-5,TRBD1
TGCGCCAGCAATCAGGGACAGGGGAACAATGAGCAGTTCTTC,CASNQGQGNNEQFF,-,TRBJ2-1,TRBV5-1,TRBD1
TGTGCCAGCAGACCCACTGATAACTATGGCTACACCTTC,CASRPTDNYGYTF,-,TRBJ1-2,TRBV6-5,-
TGTGCCAGTAGCCCAGGACTAGCGGGAAGGACCGGGGAGCTGTTTTTT,CASSPGLAGRTGELFF,-,TRBJ2-2,TRBV19,TRBD2
TGCGCCAGCGGACTTTCCTTTAATACTAGTCCCCGAGGTCATGAGCAGTTCTTC,CASGLSFNTSPRGHEQFF,-,TRBJ2-1,TRBV5-1,-
TGTGCCAGTAGTTCCTGGACTAGCCGGAACACCGGGGAGCTGTTTTTT,CASSSWTSRNTGELFF,many,TRBJ2-2,TRBV19,TRBD2
TGCAGCGCCGGGACTAGCGGGAAGCTGCAGTTCTTC,CSAGTSGKLQFF,-,TRBJ2-1,TRBV29-1,TRBD2
TGCGCCAGCAGCCCGAGGGGTGGGGGGGGCACTGAAGCTTTCTTT,CASSPRGGGGTEAFF,-,TRBJ1-1,TRBV4-1,-
TGTGCCAGCAGCCTCCAGCACGGGGAGTACACCTTC,CASSLQHGEYTF,-,TRBJ1-2,TRBV7-9,-
TGTGCCAGCAGCCGGGACAGCAGCAATCAGCCCCAGCATTTT,CASSRDSSNQPQHF,-,TRBJ1-5,TRBV7-2,TRBD1
TGTGCCAGCAGATATGGGACTAGCGGGATCTACGAGCAGTACTTC,CASRYGTSGIYEQYF,-,TRBJ2-7,TRBV5-4,TRBD2
TGTGCCAGCAGCTTAAATGCGGGAGGGATGGCAGATACGCAGTATTTT,CASSLNAGGMADTQYF,-,TRBJ2-3,TRBV7-9,TRBD2
TGTGCCATCAGTGAAGGGAGGGGTCCTAATGAAAAACTGTTTTTT,CAISEGRGPNEKLFF,-,TRBJ1-4,TRBV10-3,-
TGCAGCGTTGTCACCCAGCGGGGTTACAATGAGCAGTTCTTC,CSVVTQRGYNEQFF,once,TRBJ2-1,TRBV29-1,TRBD2
TGTGCCAGCAGCTTAGGTACGGGACAGTACTATGAGCAGTTCTTC,CASSLGTGQYYEQFF,-,TRBJ2-1,TRBV11-2,TRBD1
TGTGCCAGTAGTATCTACCAGACAGGCCTTTACAATGAGCAGTTCTTC,CASSIYQTGLYNEQFF,-,TRBJ2-1,TRBV19,-
TGTGCCAGCTCCAGGGGGCGTATGCAAGAGACCCAGTACTTC,CASSRGRMQETQYF,-,TRBJ2-5,TRBV6-5,TRBD1
TGTGCCAGCAGTTTCCAAACAGATACGCAGTATTTT,CASSFQTDTQYF,-,TRBJ2-3,TRBV12-3/TRBV12-4,-
TGTGCCACCAGTGACATAGACTACGAGCAGTACTTC,CATSDIDYEQYF,-,TRBJ2-7,TRBV24-1,-
TGTGCCAGCAGTTTATCTAGCGGGACTTACTCCTACGAGCAGTACTTC,CASSLSSGTYSYEQYF,-,TRBJ2-7,TRBV28,TRBD2
TGCGCCAGCACCGGGGGTGCGGGAGGCCCACAACAGAACACCGGGGAGCTGTTTTTT,CASTGGAGGPQQNTGELFF,-,TRBJ2-2,TRBV5-1,TRBD2
TGTGCTCCCACTAGCGGTAACACCGGGGAGCTGTTTTTT,CAPTSGNTGELFF,-,TRBJ2-2,TRBV9,TRBD2